This T cell receptor beta chain was retrieved from a study of immune cell composition in non-small cell lung cancer. CDR3 length: 15 amino acids. The V gene lost 4 bases and the J gene lost 5 bases, with 18 bases spanning the gap. Looked up from germline, CDR1 is SGHRS and CDR2 is YFSETQ. The method was immunoSEQ multiplex PCR; TCRdb's version includes in-frame clones alone and lacks a portion of them. This sample has about 9,600 clones; about 80% occur once, and the top ten carry roughly 10%. V gene TRBV5-1 combines with J gene TRBJ1-2, with D maybe TRBD1 (5 bases). The sequenced sample was lung tumor tissue. The receptor's source is a human donor with non-small cell lung cancer. Written as DNA, the CDR3 is TGCGCCAGCAGCGTCGTCCCGGCCAGGGAATATGGCTACACCTTC. This translates into CASSVVPAREYGYTF.